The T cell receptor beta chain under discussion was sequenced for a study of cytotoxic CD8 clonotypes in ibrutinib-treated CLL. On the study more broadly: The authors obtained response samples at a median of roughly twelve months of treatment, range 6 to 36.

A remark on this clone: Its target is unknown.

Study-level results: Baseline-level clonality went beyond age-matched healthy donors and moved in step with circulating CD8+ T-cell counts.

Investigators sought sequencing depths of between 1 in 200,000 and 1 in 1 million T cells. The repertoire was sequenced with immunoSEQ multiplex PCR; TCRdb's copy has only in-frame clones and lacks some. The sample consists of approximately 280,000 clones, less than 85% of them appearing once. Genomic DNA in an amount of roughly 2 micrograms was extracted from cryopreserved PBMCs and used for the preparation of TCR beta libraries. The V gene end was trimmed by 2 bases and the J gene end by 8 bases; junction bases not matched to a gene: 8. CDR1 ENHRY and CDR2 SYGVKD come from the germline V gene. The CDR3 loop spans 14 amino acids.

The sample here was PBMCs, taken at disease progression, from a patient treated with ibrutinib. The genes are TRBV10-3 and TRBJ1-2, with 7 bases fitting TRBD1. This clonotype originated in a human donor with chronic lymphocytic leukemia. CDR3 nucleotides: TGTGCCATCAGTGAGCCCCAGACAGGGCCCGGCTACACCTTC. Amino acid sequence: CAISEPQTGPGYTF.